These 17 T cell receptor beta chains originate from one sample sequenced in a study of blood T cell repertoires in COVID-19. TCRdb's table, derived via immunoSEQ multiplex PCR, lists solely in-frame clones and lacks some. The sample lists 240,000 or so clones; roughly 79% were seen once. Sample: peripheral blood. These receptors came from a woman older than 75 with COVID-19, enrolled during active disease.

The chain uses TRBV6-5 and TRBJ2-5; 8 bases are shared with TRBD2. This CDR3 comprises 16 residues. Germline V gives CDR1 MNHEY, CDR2 SVGAGI. V lost 3 bases, J lost 1 base, and 7 bases stayed unmatched. The CDR3 loop reads CASSYGGLAGQETQYF. In DNA form, the CDR3 reads TGTGCCAGCAGTTATGGGGGCCTAGCGGGCCAAGAGACCCAGTACTTC.

This chain uses TRBV5-1 with TRBJ2-5, with 7 bases identical to TRBD1. Germline V gene sequence: CDR1 SGHRS, CDR2 YFSETQ. Trimming cost V 3 bases and J 4 bases; bases outside gene matches: 6. CDR3 length: 14 amino acids. CDR3 nucleotide sequence: TGCGCCAGCAGCTCCCCGACAGGGTTAGAGACCCAGTACTTC. Protein: CASSSPTGLETQYF.

The chain recombines TRBV11-3 with TRBJ2-1; TRBD1 matches at 10 bases. With 3 bases clipped from V and 3 bases from J, the junction kept 2 bases outside the gene matches. Germline CDR1 SGHNT, CDR2 YENEEA. The CDR3 runs to 15 residues. The CDR3 sequence: CASSLGTGVYNEQFF. In DNA, the CDR3 is TGTGCCAGCAGCTTGGGGACAGGGGTCTACAATGAGCAGTTCTTC. Based on the CDR3 plus reference TRBV11-3 and TRBJ2-1, the full variable domain is EAGVVQSPRYKIIEKKQPVAFWCNPISGHNTLYWYLQNLGQGPELLIRYENEEAVDDSQLPKDRFSAERLKGVDSTLKIQPAELGDSAVYLCASSLGTGVYNEQFFGPGTRLTVL.

This chain uses TRBV6-6 with TRBJ1-5, with D possibly being TRBD1 (6 bases). Trimming took off 7 bases at V and 5 bases at J, with 12 bases between the two ends. The V gene's germline CDR1 is MNHNY and CDR2 SVGAGI (reference sequence). This CDR3 has 13 amino acids. DNA for the CDR3: TGTGCCAGCATTAACAGGGCTGATCAGCCCCAGCATTTT. Its translation is CASINRADQPQHF.

This chain uses TRBV3-1 (or the pseudogene TRBV3-2) with TRBJ2-4, with D unresolved. The germline gives CDR1 LGHDT, CDR2 YNNKEL (reference sequence). CDR3 length: 17 amino acids. Trimming removed 0 bases from V and 0 bases from J, with 12 bases in between. In DNA, the CDR3 is TGTGCCAGCAGCCAAGAAGGCAACAGTCTAGCCAAAAACATTCAGTACTTC. Protein product: CASSQEGNSLAKNIQYF.

This chain joins TRBV10-3 and TRBJ1-3; D not resolved. The CDR3 is 12 amino acids. CDR1 is ENHRY and CDR2 is SYGVKD in the germline V gene. With 3 bases removed from V and 2 bases from J, the gap between germline ends came to 2 bases. The CDR3: CAISDTGNTIYF. The CDR3 DNA is TGTGCCATCAGTGACACTGGAAACACCATATATTTT.

J is TRBJ1-6 and V is TRBV2; 9 bases line up with TRBD1. This CDR3 is 14 amino acids long. Trimming removed 7 bases from V and 10 bases from J; junction bases left unmatched: 8. Germline V gives CDR1 SNHLY, CDR2 FYNNEI. DNA for the CDR3: TGTGCCAGCACCCGGGACAGGGAATACTCACCCCTCCACTTT. This translates into CASTRDREYSPLHF.

The rearrangement links TRBV5-1 to TRBJ2-1; possibly TRBD1 for D (5 bases). CDR1 is SGHRS, CDR2 YFSETQ, per germline. The CDR3 covers 16 residues. Trimming took 4 bases from V and 1 from J, leaving 15 bases between them. The CDR3 nucleotides read TGCGCCAGCAGCGCAGGAGACAGATATTCCTACAATGAGCAGTTCTTC. It yields the protein CASSAGDRYSYNEQFF. The full variable domain, with the rest looked up from reference TRBV5-1 and TRBJ2-1, is KAGVTQTPRYLIKTRGQQVTLSCSPISGHRSVSWYQQTPGQGLQFLFEYFSETQRNKGNFPGRFSGRQFSNSRSEMNVSTLELGDSALYLCASSAGDRYSYNEQFFGPGTRLTVL.

CDR3 residues: CAWRSDRDTEAFF. The CDR3 bases are TGTGCCTGGAGGTCTGACAGGGACACTGAAGCTTTCTTT. This chain connects TRBV30 to TRBJ1-1; 7 positions match TRBD1. The trim removed 3 bases at V and 3 bases at J, leaving 4 bases unmatched. The CDR3 is 13 residues long. The germline CDR1 and CDR2 sequences are GTSNPN and SVGIG (reference sequence).

V is TRBV7-3 and J is TRBJ2-2; the match to TRBD2 covers 7 bases. Trimming removed 10 bases from V and 1 base from J; junction bases left unmatched: 9. Germline V CDR1 and CDR2: SGHTA, FQGTGA. This CDR3 has 15 residues. CDR3 amino acids: CATTPGLKNTGELFF. CDR3 DNA: TGTGCCACCACTCCGGGACTAAAGAACACCGGGGAGCTGTTTTTT. Full variable domain (outside the CDR3, taken from reference TRBV7-3 and TRBJ2-2): GAGVSQTPSNKVTEKGKYVELRCDPISGHTALYWYRQSLGQGPEFLIYFQGTGAADDSGLPNDRFFAVRPEGSVSTLKIQRTERGDSAVYLCATTPGLKNTGELFFGEGSRLTVL.

In its sample, this clone was seen a few times. The J gene is TRBJ1-2, the V gene TRBV7-8; D uncertain. Trimming removed 3 bases from V and 8 bases from J, with 13 bases in between. Germline CDR1 SGHVS, CDR2 FQNEAQ. The CDR3 is 13 amino acids. The CDR3 DNA follows: TGTGCCAGCAGCTTTTCAGGAGGTCGCGGCTACACCTTC. As protein: CASSFSGGRGYTF.

This rearrangement joins TRBV4-1 to TRBJ1-3; D gene ambiguous. CDR3 length: 16 residues. Trimming removed 2 bases from V and 4 bases from J, with 15 bases in between. In germline, CDR1 is MGHRA, CDR2 YSYEKL. The CDR3 DNA sequence: TGCGCCAGCAGCCAAAGCGGGGTTTCGCAAGGAAACACCATATATTTT. Its translation: CASSQSGVSQGNTIYF.

The chain combines TRBV5-5 with TRBJ2-5; a possible D gene is TRBD2 (6 bases). CDR1 and CDR2 from the germline V gene are SGHKS and YYEKEE (reference sequence). Trimming pared 1 base from V and 1 base from J, leaving 11 bases between. The CDR3 spans 15 residues. The CDR3 region is CASSLSVGGQETQYF. The CDR3 nucleotides read TGTGCCAGCAGCTTGTCCGTCGGGGGCCAAGAGACCCAGTACTTC.

This clone was found a few times. This sequence joins TRBV10-3 and TRBJ1-1; maybe TRBD1 (5 bases). The germline V gene encodes CDR1 ENHRY and CDR2 SYGVKD. The V end lost 7 bases, the J end lost 4 bases, and 10 bases lay between the germline ends. CDR3 length: 12 residues. CDR3 protein: CAIKEGSTEAFF. The CDR3 nucleotides are TGTGCCATCAAGGAGGGGTCCACTGAAGCTTTCTTT.

As to this clone: The same CDR3 also results from other DNA sequences found in this sample. J is TRBJ1-5 and V is TRBV28; the D gene is possibly TRBD1 (6 bases). Trimming took 5 bases from V and 0 from J, leaving 11 bases between them. Germline assignment: CDR1 MDHEN and CDR2 SYDVKM. The length of the CDR3 is 15 residues. Written as DNA, the CDR3 is TGTGCCAGCAGTCCAACAGGGAGTAGCAATCAGCCCCAGCATTTT. Residues: CASSPTGSSNQPQHF.

The chain links TRBV3-1 (or the pseudogene TRBV3-2) to TRBJ2-1, with 9 bases identical to TRBD2. Germline V gene sequence: CDR1 LGHDT, CDR2 YNNKEL (reference sequence). The CDR3 is 19 residues long. The ends lost 0 bases at V and 2 bases at J; junction bases unmatched: 11. The CDR3 sequence: CASSQELFGRGGTYNEQFF. The CDR3 DNA sequence: TGTGCCAGCAGCCAAGAACTATTCGGGCGGGGGGGTACCTACAATGAGCAGTTCTTC.

This chain joins TRBV7-9 and TRBJ2-3, with D hard to call. CDR1 is SEHNR and CDR2 is FQNEAQ in the germline V gene (reference sequence). Trimming took off 5 bases at V and 0 bases at J, with 3 bases between the two ends. The CDR3 runs to 12 residues. CDR3: CASSPSTDTQYF. CDR3 coding DNA: TGTGCCAGCAGCCCTAGCACAGATACGCAGTATTTT. The entire variable domain, with the rest obtained from reference TRBV7-9 and TRBJ2-3, is as follows: DTGVSQNPRHKITKRGQNVTFRCDPISEHNRLYWYRQTLGQGPEFLTYFQNEAQLEKSRLLSDRFSAERPKGSFSTLEIQRTEQGDSAMYLCASSPSTDTQYFGPGTRLTVL.